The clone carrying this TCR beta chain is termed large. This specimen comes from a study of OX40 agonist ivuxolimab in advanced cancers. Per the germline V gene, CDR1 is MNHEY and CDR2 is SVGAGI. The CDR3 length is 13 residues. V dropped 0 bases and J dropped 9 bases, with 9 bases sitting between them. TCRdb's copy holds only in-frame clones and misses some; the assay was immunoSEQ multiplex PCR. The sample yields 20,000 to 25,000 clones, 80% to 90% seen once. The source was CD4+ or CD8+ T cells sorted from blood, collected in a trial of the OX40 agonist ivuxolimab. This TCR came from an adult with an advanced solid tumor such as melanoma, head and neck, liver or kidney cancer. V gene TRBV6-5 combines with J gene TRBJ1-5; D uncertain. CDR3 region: CASSYSQHGPQHF. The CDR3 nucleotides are TGTGCCAGCAGTTACTCGCAGCACGGGCCCCAGCATTTT.